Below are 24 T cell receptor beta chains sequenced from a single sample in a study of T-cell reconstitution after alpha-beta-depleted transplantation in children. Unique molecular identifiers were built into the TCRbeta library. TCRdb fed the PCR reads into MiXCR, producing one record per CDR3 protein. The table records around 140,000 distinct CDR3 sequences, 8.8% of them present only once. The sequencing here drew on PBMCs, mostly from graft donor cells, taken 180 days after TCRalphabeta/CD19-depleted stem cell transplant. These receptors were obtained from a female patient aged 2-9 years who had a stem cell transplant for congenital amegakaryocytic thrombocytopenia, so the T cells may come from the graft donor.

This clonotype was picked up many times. CDR3 DNA: TGCGCCAGCAGCTTGGTCGCGTCAGCAGGAACCGGGGAGCTGTTTTTT. This sequence encodes CASSLVASAGTGELFF. The chain has TRBV5-1 and TRBJ2-2; D ambiguous. V was cut by 0 bases and J by 5 bases, with 14 bases left in between. In germline, CDR1 is SGHRS, CDR2 YFSETQ. The length of the CDR3 is 16 residues.

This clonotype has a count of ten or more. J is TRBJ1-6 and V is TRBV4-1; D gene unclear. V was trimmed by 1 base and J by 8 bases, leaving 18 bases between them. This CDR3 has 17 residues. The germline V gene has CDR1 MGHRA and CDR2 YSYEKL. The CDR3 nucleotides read TGCGCCAGCAGCCAAGCATTTCCCCTGGATCGCTATTCACCCCTCCACTTT. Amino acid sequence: CASSQAFPLDRYSPLHF.

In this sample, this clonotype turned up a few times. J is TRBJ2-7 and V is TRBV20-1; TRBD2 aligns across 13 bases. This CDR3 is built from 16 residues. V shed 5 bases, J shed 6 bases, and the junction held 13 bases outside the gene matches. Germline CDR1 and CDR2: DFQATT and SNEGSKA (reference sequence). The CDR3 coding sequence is TGCAGTGCTTCCGGGACAGGGGGGACTAGCGGGGTCGAGCAGTACTTC. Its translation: CSASGTGGTSGVEQYF.

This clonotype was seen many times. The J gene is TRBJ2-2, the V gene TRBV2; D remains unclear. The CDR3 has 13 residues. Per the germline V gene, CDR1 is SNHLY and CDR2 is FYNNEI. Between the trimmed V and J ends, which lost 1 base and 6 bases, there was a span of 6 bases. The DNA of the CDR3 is TGTGCCAGCAGTGAAGGGATGGCCGGGGAGCTGTTTTTT. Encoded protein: CASSEGMAGELFF.

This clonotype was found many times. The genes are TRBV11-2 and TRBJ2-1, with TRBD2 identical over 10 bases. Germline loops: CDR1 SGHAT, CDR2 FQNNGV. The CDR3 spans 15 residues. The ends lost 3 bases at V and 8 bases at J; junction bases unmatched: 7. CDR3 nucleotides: TGTGCCAGCAGCTTCCTAGCGGGAGTAGGGGATGAGCAGTTCTTC. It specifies CASSFLAGVGDEQFF.

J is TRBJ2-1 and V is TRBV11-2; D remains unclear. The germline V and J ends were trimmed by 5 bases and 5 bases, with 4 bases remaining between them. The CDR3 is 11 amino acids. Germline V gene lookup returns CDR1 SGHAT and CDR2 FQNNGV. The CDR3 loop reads CASSDNNEQFF. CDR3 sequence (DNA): TGTGCCAGCAGCGACAACAATGAGCAGTTCTTC.

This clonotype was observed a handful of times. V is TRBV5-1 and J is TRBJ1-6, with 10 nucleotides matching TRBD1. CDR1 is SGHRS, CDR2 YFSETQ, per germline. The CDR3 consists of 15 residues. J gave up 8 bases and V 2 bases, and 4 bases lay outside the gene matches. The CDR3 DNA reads TGCGCCAGCAGCTTCTCCGGGACAGGGGATTCACCCCTCCACTTT. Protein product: CASSFSGTGDSPLHF.

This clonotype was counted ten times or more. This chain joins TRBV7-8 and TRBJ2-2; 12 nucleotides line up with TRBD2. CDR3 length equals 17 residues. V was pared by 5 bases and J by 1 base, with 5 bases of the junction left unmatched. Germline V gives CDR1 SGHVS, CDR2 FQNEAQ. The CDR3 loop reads CASSMGLAGWNTGELFF. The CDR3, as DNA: TGTGCCAGCAGCATGGGACTAGCGGGCTGGAACACCGGGGAGCTGTTTTTT.

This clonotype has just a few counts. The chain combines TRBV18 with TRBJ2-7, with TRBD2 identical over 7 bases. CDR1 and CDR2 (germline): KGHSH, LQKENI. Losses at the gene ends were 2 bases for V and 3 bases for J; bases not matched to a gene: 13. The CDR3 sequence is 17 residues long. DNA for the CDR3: TGTGCCAGCTCACCAGGGCAGGGCAGAGCGGGACTCTACGAGCAGTACTTC. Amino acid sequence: CASSPGQGRAGLYEQYF.

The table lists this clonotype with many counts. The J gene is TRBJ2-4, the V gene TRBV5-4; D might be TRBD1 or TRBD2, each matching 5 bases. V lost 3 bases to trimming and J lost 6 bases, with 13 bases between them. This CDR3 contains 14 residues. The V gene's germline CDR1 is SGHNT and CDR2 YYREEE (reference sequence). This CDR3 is CASSSDFGGNIQYF. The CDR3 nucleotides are TGTGCCAGCAGCTCCGACTTTGGGGGAAACATTCAGTACTTC.

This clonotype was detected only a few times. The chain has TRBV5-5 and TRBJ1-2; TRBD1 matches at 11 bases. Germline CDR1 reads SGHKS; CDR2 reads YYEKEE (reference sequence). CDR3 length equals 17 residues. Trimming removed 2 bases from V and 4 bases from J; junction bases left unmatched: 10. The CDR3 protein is CASSFGKAGTGGYGYTF. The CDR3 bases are TGTGCCAGCAGCTTTGGCAAAGCCGGGACAGGGGGCTATGGCTACACCTTC.

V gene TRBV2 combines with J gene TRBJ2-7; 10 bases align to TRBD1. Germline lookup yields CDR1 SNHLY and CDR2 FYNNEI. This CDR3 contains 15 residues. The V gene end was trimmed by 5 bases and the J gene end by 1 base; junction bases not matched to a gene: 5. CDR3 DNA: TGTGCCAGCAGTCTGACAGGGGGCGATTCCTACGAGCAGTACTTC. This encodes CASSLTGGDSYEQYF.

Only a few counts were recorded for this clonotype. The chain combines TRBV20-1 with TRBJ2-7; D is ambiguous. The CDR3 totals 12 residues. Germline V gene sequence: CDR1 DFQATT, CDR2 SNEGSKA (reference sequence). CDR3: CTANGGSYEQYF. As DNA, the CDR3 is TGCACCGCAAACGGTGGTTCCTACGAGCAGTACTTC.

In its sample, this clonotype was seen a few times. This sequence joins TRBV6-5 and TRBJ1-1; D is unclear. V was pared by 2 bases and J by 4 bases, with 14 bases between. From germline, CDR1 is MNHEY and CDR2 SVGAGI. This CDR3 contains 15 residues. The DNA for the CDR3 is TGTGCCAGCAGTTACCGCGACCATCGTGGCACTGAAGCTTTCTTT. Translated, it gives CASSYRDHRGTEAFF.

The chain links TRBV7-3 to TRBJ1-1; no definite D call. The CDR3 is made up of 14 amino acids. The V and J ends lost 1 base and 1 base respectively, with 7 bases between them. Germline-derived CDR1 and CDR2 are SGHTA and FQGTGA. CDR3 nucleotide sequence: TGTGCCAGCAGCTTAAATGTAGGGAACACTGAAGCTTTCTTT. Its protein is CASSLNVGNTEAFF.

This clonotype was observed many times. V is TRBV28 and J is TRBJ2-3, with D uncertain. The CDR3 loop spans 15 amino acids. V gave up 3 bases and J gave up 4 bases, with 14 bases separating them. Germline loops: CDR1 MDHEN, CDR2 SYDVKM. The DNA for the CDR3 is TGTGCCAGCAGTTTGTTCGGCGGAGACGCAGATACGCAGTATTTT. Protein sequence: CASSLFGGDADTQYF.

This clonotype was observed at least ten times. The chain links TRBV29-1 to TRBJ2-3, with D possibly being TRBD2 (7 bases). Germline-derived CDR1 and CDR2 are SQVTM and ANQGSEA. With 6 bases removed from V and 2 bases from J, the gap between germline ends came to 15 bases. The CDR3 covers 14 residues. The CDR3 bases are TGCAGCGTATCGGAGGGGGGGTTCACAGATACGCAGTATTTT. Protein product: CSVSEGGFTDTQYF.

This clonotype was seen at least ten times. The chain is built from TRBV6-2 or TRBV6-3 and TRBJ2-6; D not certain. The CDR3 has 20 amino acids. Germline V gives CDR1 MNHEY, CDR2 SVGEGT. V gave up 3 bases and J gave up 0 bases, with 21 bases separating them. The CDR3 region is CASSYPGESFSPSGANVLTF. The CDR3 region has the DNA TGTGCCAGCAGTTATCCAGGTGAATCATTTTCTCCCTCTGGGGCCAACGTCCTGACTTTC.

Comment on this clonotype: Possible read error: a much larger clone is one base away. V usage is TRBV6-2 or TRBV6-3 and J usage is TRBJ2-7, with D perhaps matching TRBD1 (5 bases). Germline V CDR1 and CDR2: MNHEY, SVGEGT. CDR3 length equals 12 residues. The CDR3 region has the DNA TGTGCCAGCAGACTACAGGAATACGAGCAGCACTTC. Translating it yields CASRLQEYEQHF.

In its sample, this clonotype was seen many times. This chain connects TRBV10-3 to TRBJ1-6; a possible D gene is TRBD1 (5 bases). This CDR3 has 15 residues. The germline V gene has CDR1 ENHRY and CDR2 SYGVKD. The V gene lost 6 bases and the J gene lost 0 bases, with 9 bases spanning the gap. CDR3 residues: CAIRQEVSYNSPLHF. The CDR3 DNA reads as TGTGCCATCAGACAGGAGGTCTCCTATAATTCACCCCTCCACTTT.

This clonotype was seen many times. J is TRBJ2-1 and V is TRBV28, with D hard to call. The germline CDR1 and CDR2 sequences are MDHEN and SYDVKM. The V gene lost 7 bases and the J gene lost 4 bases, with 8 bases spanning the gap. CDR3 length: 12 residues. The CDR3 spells CASMTEYNEQFF. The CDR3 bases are TGTGCCAGCATGACGGAGTACAATGAGCAGTTCTTC.

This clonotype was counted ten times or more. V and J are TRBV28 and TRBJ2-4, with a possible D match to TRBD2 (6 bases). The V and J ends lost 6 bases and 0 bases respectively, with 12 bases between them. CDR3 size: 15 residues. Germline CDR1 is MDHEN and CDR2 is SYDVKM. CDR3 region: CASRDSGIAKNIQYF. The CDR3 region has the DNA TGTGCCAGCAGAGATAGCGGTATAGCCAAAAACATTCAGTACTTC.

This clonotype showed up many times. In DNA form, the CDR3 reads TGCGCCAGCAGCTTGACTAGCCTGGGCCCCCAAGAGACCCAGTACTTC. Encoded protein: CASSLTSLGPQETQYF. V gene TRBV5-1 combines with J gene TRBJ2-5; D is possibly TRBD2 (6 bases). CDR1 and CDR2 (germline): SGHRS, YFSETQ. This CDR3 has 16 amino acids. The V gene lost 1 base and the J gene lost 1 base, with 14 bases spanning the gap.

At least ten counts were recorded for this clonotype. CDR3 amino acids: CASSRIDNEQFF. DNA for the CDR3: TGTGCCAGCAGCAGGATTGACAATGAGCAGTTCTTC. The V call is TRBV14, the J call TRBJ2-1, with unresolved D. Germline V CDR1 and CDR2: SGHDN, FVKESK. The V end was cut by 5 bases, the J end by 5 bases, with 7 bases between. The CDR3 is 12 residues long.